A selection of T cell receptor beta chains follows, all from one sample in a study of tumor-infiltrating lymphocytes in primary liver carcinoma. One entry per CDR3 protein, called by TCRdb with MiXCR from the multiplex PCR reads. The sample gives some 180,000 distinct CDR3 sequences, about 60% of which show up once; about 70% is in the top ten. Sequencing was done on a sample of peripheral blood. All receptors come from a man aged 35 to 55 with primary liver carcinoma and hepatitis B virus infection. Both conserved end residues are part of each CDR3. D genes are given only for firm matches. Not every row has a clone size; where given, it reads once, few, many or a size class.

abundance	d_gene	v_gene	j_gene	CDR3nt	CDR3aa
NA	NA	TRBV6-2/TRBV6-3	TRBJ1-1	TGTGCCAGCAGGTCCGGGCCCTACTTGTCCACTGAAGCTTTCTTT	CASRSGPYLSTEAFF
NA	NA	TRBV5-1	TRBJ2-7	TGCGCCAGCAGCTTTGAAAACAAGGGGCGAGTCCGGGACCCCTTAACGTCCGACGAGCAGTACTTC	CASSFENKGRVRDPLTSDEQYF
NA	NA	TRBV29-1	TRBJ2-3	TGCAGCGTGGCCGGGGGAGAGGCAGATACGCAGTATTTT	CSVAGGEADTQYF
once	NA	TRBV29-1	TRBJ2-5	TGCAGCGTTGATAGGAGGGAGTTAGAGACCCAGTACTTC	CSVDRRELETQYF
NA	NA	TRBV29-1	TRBJ1-2	TGCAGCGTTGTTCCACAACTAAATAACTATGACTACACCTTC	CSVVPQLNNYDYTF
NA	TRBD2	TRBV4-2	TRBJ2-3	TGTGCCAGCAGCCAAGGTCGGGGGGGGGGAGCTAGCACAGATACGCAGTATTTT	CASSQGRGGGASTDTQYF
NA	NA	TRBV7-8	TRBJ2-7	TGTGCCAGCAGCCGGGACTTTATCTACGAGCAGTACTTC	CASSRDFIYEQYF
many	TRBD2	TRBV4-2	TRBJ2-1	TGTGCCAGCAGCCAAGAACCCGGGACTAGCGTCTACAATGAGCAGTTCTTC	CASSQEPGTSVYNEQFF
NA	NA	TRBV6-5	TRBJ2-5	TGTGCCAGCAGTTACGGTAGGGGACGAGAGACCCAATACTTC	CASSYGRGRETQYF
many	NA	TRBV11-2	TRBJ1-3	TGTGCCAGCAGCTCAGCTGGAAACACCATATATTTT	CASSSAGNTIYF
few	NA	TRBV6-1	TRBJ1-5	TGTGCCACAAGGGGTACCCCAAATCAGCCCCAGCATTTT	CATRGTPNQPQHF
many	NA	TRBV6-6	TRBJ2-3	TGTGCCAGCAGGGCGGACGCCGCAGATACGCAGTATTTT	CASRADAADTQYF
many	NA	TRBV11-3	TRBJ2-2	TGTGCCAGCAGCTTAAATCAGGGCACCGGGGAGCTGTTTTTT	CASSLNQGTGELFF
NA	NA	TRBV11-2	TRBJ2-2	TGTGCCAGCAGCATCGCAGTCGGGGAGCTGTTTTTT	CASSIAVGELFF
NA	NA	TRBV6-2/TRBV6-3	TRBJ2-1	TGTGCCGGCAGTTATCCCGGACTGTACAATGAGCAGTTCTTC	CAGSYPGLYNEQFF
NA	NA	TRBV11-2	TRBJ2-3	TGTGCCAGCACCTCCTGGGGGGCCCATGGCACAGATACGCAGTATTTT	CASTSWGAHGTDTQYF
once	NA	TRBV5-4	TRBJ1-4	TGTGCCAGCAGCCGGGGGGGAGAAAATGAAAAACTGTTTTTT	CASSRGGENEKLFF
NA	TRBD1	TRBV24-1	TRBJ1-1	TGTGCCACCAGTGACTCAGACAGGGGAGGGACTGAAGCTTTCTTT	CATSDSDRGGTEAFF
NA	NA	TRBV28	TRBJ2-1	TGTGCCAGCAGTTTAGGGGGGCTAGGGAATGAGCAGTTCTTC	CASSLGGLGNEQFF
once	NA	TRBV5-1	TRBJ2-3	TGCGCCAGCAGCTTGGCCCGCGCGGGCACAGATACGCAGTATTTT	CASSLARAGTDTQYF
many	TRBD1	TRBV4-1	TRBJ1-6	TGCGCCAGCAGCCAAGATTGGGACAGGGGCAGTTCACCCCTCCACTTT	CASSQDWDRGSSPLHF
NA	TRBD2	TRBV12-3/TRBV12-4	TRBJ2-5	TGTGCCAGCAGTCCCCCCTTAAGCGGGGGAGAGACCCAGTACTTC	CASSPPLSGGETQYF
NA	NA	TRBV7-9	TRBJ2-5	TGTGCCAGCAGCATCATGGAGACCCAGTACTTC	CASSIMETQYF
NA	TRBD2	TRBV6-6	TRBJ2-3	TGTGCCAGCGGCACAGGACTAGCGGGAGGTAGCACAGATACGCAGTATTTT	CASGTGLAGGSTDTQYF
NA	NA	TRBV5-5	TRBJ1-3	TGTGCCAGCAGCTTGGCGGCAGGGGCGTACTCTGGAAACACCATATATTTT	CASSLAAGAYSGNTIYF